This T cell receptor (beta chain) was documented in a study of human T cells and chemical hapten exposure. Study information: An area of 2 cm by roughly 2 cm on upper inner arm skin received 2% DPC for sensitization.

This clonotype is termed medium-sized (0.01 to 0.1%). Via MiXCR, TCRdb re-called the RACE reads, giving one row per CDR3 protein. The sample contains about 34,000 distinct CDR3 sequences, about 9.3% of which appear only once. This CDR3 has 17 residues. The germline V gene encodes CDR1 LGHNA and CDR2 YSLEER. V lost 1 base, J lost 1 base, and 16 bases lay in between. Time point given: pre-sensitization, week 0. Treatment defined: therapeutic diphenylcyclopropenone sensitization with weekly scalp DPC. Total RNA was isolated from whole blood that had not been fractionated. Patch tests were applied only after blood draws.

The TCR sequence derives from a man aged 45-65 years with alopecia areata. Some clones in this sample may be carry-over from other donors' samples. Sample: whole blood, taken in connection with sensitization to the hapten diphenylcyclopropenone (DPC). This sequence joins TRBV4-3 and TRBJ2-5, with a tentative D call TRBD1 (6 bases). Here the CDR3 reads CASSQGRGSDSQETQYF. The CDR3 DNA reads as TGCGCCAGCAGCCAAGGAAGGGGTTCGGACAGCCAAGAGACCCAGTACTTC.